Each of the 30 T cell receptor beta chains below was sequenced from the same sample in a study of identical twins. TCRdb fed the 5' RACE reads into MiXCR, producing one record per CDR3 protein. The sample includes roughly 770,000 distinct CDR3 sequences, around a sixth of them seen just once. This sample was shared with a second study, whose subject was T cells expressing NK-cell markers.

The material sequenced was PBMCs. Source of these receptors: a woman aged 18-29 years in good health.

This clonotype has only a few counts. J is TRBJ2-1 and V is TRBV5-1; 9 positions agree with TRBD2. Germline values: CDR1 SGHRS, CDR2 YFSETQ. V lost 0 bases, J lost 5 bases, and 6 bases stayed unmatched. The CDR3 spans 16 residues. The CDR3 DNA sequence: TGCGCCAGCAGCTTGGCCCCTAGCGGGACTAACAATGAGCAGTTCTTC. Translation gives CASSLAPSGTNNEQFF.

This clonotype has a handful of counts. The chain carries TRBV4-2 and TRBJ2-5; D is ambiguous. The CDR3 runs 14 residues. V gave up 0 bases and J gave up 4 bases, with 9 bases separating them. Looked up from germline, CDR1 is LGHNA and CDR2 is YNFKEQ. CDR3 in amino acids: CASSQERTGETQYF. As DNA, the CDR3 is TGTGCCAGCAGCCAAGAGCGGACCGGAGAGACCCAGTACTTC.

This clonotype appeared a few times. The DNA for the CDR3 is TGTGCCAGCAGCCAACTCCGGGAGAACACTGAAGCTTTCTTT. This sequence encodes CASSQLRENTEAFF. This rearrangement joins TRBV14 to TRBJ1-1; no clear D. This CDR3 spans 14 amino acids. With 2 bases removed from V and 1 base from J, the gap between germline ends came to 8 bases. Germline V lookup: CDR1 SGHDN, CDR2 FVKESK. Full variable domain (rest looked up from reference TRBV14 and TRBJ1-1): EAGVTQFPSHSVIEKGQTVTLRCDPISGHDNLYWYRRVMGKEIKFLLHFVKESKQDESGMPNNRFLAERTGGTYSTLKVQPAELEDSGVYFCASSQLRENTEAFFGQGTRLTVV.

V usage is TRBV24-1 and J usage is TRBJ1-2; D gene uncertain. The germline gives CDR1 KGHDR, CDR2 SFDVKD. The length of the CDR3 is 12 residues. Trimming removed 0 bases at V and 9 bases at J, with 7 bases between. CDR3 residues: CATSDLGSRYTF. As DNA, the CDR3 is TGTGCCACCAGTGATTTGGGAAGTCGCTACACCTTC.

CDR3 coding DNA: TGTGCCAGCAGCTCGACTAGCTCAGCGCAGTATTTT. Residues: CASSSTSSAQYF. The rearrangement uses TRBV5-5 and TRBJ2-3, with 7 positions matching TRBD2. CDR1 SGHKS and CDR2 YYEKEE come from the germline V gene (reference sequence). This CDR3 comprises 12 residues. Trimming cost V 3 bases and J 10 bases; bases outside gene matches: 5.

The sample holds a few counts of this clonotype. The gene calls are TRBV20-1 and TRBJ2-1, with 11 bases matching TRBD2. Germline V gives CDR1 DFQATT, CDR2 SNEGSKA (reference sequence). The V segment lost 5 bases and the J segment 5 bases; nucleotides outside the gene matches: 8. This CDR3 is 15 amino acids long. The CDR3 bases are TGCAGTGCTTCTTTACTAGCGGGAGTACACAATGAGCAGTTCTTC. Translation: CSASLLAGVHNEQFF.

This chain links TRBV5-1 with TRBJ2-1, with 7 bases aligning to TRBD2. J lost 8 bases, V lost 2 bases, and 7 bases had no gene match. The CDR3 sequence is 14 residues long. Germline V gene sequence: CDR1 SGHRS, CDR2 YFSETQ. CDR3 in DNA: TGCGCCAGCAGCTTCATGACTAGCCTGCATGAGCAGTTCTTC. Amino acid sequence: CASSFMTSLHEQFF.

This clonotype has ten or more counts. This chain uses TRBV12-3 or TRBV12-4 with TRBJ1-2; 8 bases map to TRBD1. With V trimmed by 6 bases and J by 8 bases, 2 bases remained unmatched. CDR3 length: 11 residues. CDR3 protein: CASRDRGGYTF. The CDR3 coding sequence is TGTGCCAGCAGAGACAGGGGCGGCTACACCTTC.

This clonotype was counted many times. This chain joins TRBV7-3 and TRBJ1-5; 9 nucleotides agree with TRBD1. The CDR3 has 13 residues. CDR1 and CDR2 (germline): SGHTA, FQGTGA. V shed 3 bases, J shed 7 bases, and the junction held 1 base outside the gene matches. CDR3 DNA: TGTGCCAGCAGCTTGGGGACAGGGCAGCCCCAGCATTTT. This gives the protein CASSLGTGQPQHF. The full variable domain, with the rest looked up from reference TRBV7-3 and TRBJ1-5, is GAGVSQTPSNKVTEKGKYVELRCDPISGHTALYWYRQSLGQGPEFLIYFQGTGAADDSGLPNDRFFAVRPEGSVSTLKIQRTERGDSAVYLCASSLGTGQPQHFGDGTRLSIL.

This chain connects TRBV27 to TRBJ2-1, with TRBD2 matching over 10 bases. From germline, CDR1 is MNHEY and CDR2 SMNVEV (reference sequence). Germline trimming cut 7 bases from V and 9 bases from J; bases unmatched to any gene: 6. The CDR3 length is 13 residues. The CDR3 loop reads CASKAAGGLEQFF. The CDR3 nucleotides are TGTGCCAGCAAGGCAGCGGGGGGGCTTGAGCAGTTCTTC.

This clonotype has at least ten counts. The V and J genes are TRBV29-1 and TRBJ2-1; 16 nucleotides agree with TRBD2. CDR1 is SQVTM and CDR2 is ANQGSEA in the germline V gene. The CDR3 contains 17 residues. Unmatched junction bases numbered 11, after V lost 4 bases and J lost 8 bases. The CDR3: CSVGGGLAGGRRDEQFF. The CDR3 region has the DNA TGCAGCGTTGGGGGGGGACTAGCGGGAGGGCGAAGGGATGAGCAGTTCTTC.

This chain joins TRBV2 and TRBJ1-4; a possible D gene is TRBD1 (5 bases). With 4 bases removed from V and 5 bases from J, the gap between germline ends came to 14 bases. The CDR3 contains 15 residues. From germline, CDR1 is SNHLY and CDR2 FYNNEI. The DNA for the CDR3 is TGTGCCAGCAGTGGGGACGTGCACTCGAATGAAAAACTGTTTTTT. It codes for CASSGDVHSNEKLFF.

This clonotype was detected only a few times. The chain recombines TRBV5-1 with TRBJ1-1; D is unresolved. V lost 3 bases and J lost 1, with 19 bases in between. CDR1 is SGHRS, CDR2 YFSETQ, per germline. The CDR3 runs 17 residues. This CDR3 is CASSSHQASTRNTEAFF. The CDR3, as DNA: TGCGCCAGCAGCTCCCACCAGGCCAGCACAAGGAACACTGAAGCTTTCTTT.

This chain links TRBV12-3 or TRBV12-4 with TRBJ1-2; 8 bases are a match to TRBD1. This CDR3 comprises 13 residues. V lost 5 bases, J lost 7 bases, and 6 bases stayed unmatched. The CDR3: CASSRGQAGGYTF. The CDR3 DNA sequence: TGTGCCAGCAGTCGGGGACAGGCAGGTGGCTACACCTTC.

This clonotype was recorded many times. This sequence joins TRBV20-1 and TRBJ1-6; D remains ambiguous. The CDR3 has 13 residues. Deletions cut 0 bases from V and 6 bases from J, with 6 bases between. Germline V gene lookup returns CDR1 DFQATT and CDR2 SNEGSKA (reference sequence). CDR3 protein: CSARDSVNSPLHF. In nucleotides, the CDR3 is TGCAGTGCTAGAGATTCGGTTAATTCACCCCTCCACTTT.

The chain combines TRBV2 with TRBJ2-6; D not certain. The CDR3 is 17 residues long. Germline lookup yields CDR1 SNHLY and CDR2 FYNNEI. V was trimmed by 4 bases and J by 0 bases, leaving 13 bases between them. The CDR3 region is CASSGPRGVSGANVLTF. The CDR3 DNA follows: TGTGCCAGCAGTGGACCAAGAGGAGTCTCTGGGGCCAACGTCCTGACTTTC.

J is TRBJ2-1 and V is TRBV20-1; D gene ambiguous. Per germline, CDR1 DFQATT and CDR2 SNEGSKA (reference sequence). The CDR3 covers 14 residues. Trimming cost V 1 base and J 2 bases, with 9 bases left between them. The CDR3 is CSARGGVPYNEQFF. DNA of the CDR3: TGCAGTGCTAGAGGTGGCGTCCCCTACAATGAGCAGTTCTTC.

V gene TRBV29-1 combines with J gene TRBJ1-1, with 7 nucleotides matching TRBD1. The CDR3 has 15 amino acids. V shed 5 bases and J 2 bases; nucleotides not matched to a gene: 11. From germline, CDR1 is SQVTM and CDR2 ANQGSEA. The DNA of the CDR3 is TGCAGCGTTAGATCCGGGACAGCTACTAACACTGAAGCTTTCTTT. It is translated as CSVRSGTATNTEAFF.

This clonotype was observed at least ten times. The rearrangement links TRBV20-1 to TRBJ1-1, with D perhaps TRBD1 (5 bases). The ends were cut back, 5 bases at V and 7 bases at J, with 8 bases in the middle. The CDR3 loop spans 10 amino acids. Germline CDR1 is DFQATT and CDR2 is SNEGSKA (reference sequence). The CDR3 spells CSARTYEAFF. In DNA, the CDR3 is TGCAGTGCTCGGACATATGAAGCTTTCTTT.

CDR3: CASSLVVGRDSDYGYTF. Here the CDR3 DNA reads TGTGCCAGCAGCTTGGTGGTTGGCCGGGACAGCGACTATGGCTACACCTTC. V gene TRBV5-6 combines with J gene TRBJ1-2, with 7 bases matching TRBD1. V shed 0 bases and J 3 bases; nucleotides not matched to a gene: 11. Germline V CDR1 and CDR2: SGHDT, YYEEEE. The CDR3 extends over 17 amino acids. The full variable domain, rest sourced from reference TRBV5-6 and TRBJ1-2, is DAGVTQSPTHLIKTRGQQVTLRCSPKSGHDTVSWYQQALGQGPQFIFQYYEEEERQRGNFPDRFSGHQFPNYSSELNVNALLLGDSALYLCASSLVVGRDSDYGYTFGSGTRLTVV.

This clonotype showed up just a few times. A read error may account for a junction end that differs from germline. This chain uses TRBV7-7 with TRBJ2-1; 11 nucleotides align to TRBD2. In germline, CDR1 is SSHAT, CDR2 FNYEAQ (reference sequence). This CDR3 has 15 residues. The CDR3: CASSIAGGAYNEQFF. The DNA of the CDR3 is TGTGCCAGCAGCATAGCGGGAGGGGCCTACAATGAGCAGTTCTTC.

This clonotype occurred a few times. This chain links TRBV7-9 with TRBJ2-7, with D hard to call. This CDR3 contains 16 residues. V lost 5 bases and J 5 bases, leaving 22 bases between the germline ends. Germline assignment: CDR1 SEHNR and CDR2 FQNEAQ (reference sequence). The CDR3 reads CASSQSPTSSNHEQYF. CDR3 nucleotide sequence: TGTGCCAGCAGCCAGTCACCTACGAGCAGTAACCACGAGCAGTACTTC.

This clonotype was picked up a small number of times. V usage is TRBV3-1 and J usage is TRBJ1-5; D is undetermined. The V and J ends lost 8 bases and 2 bases respectively, with 13 bases between them. The CDR3 is 14 amino acids. In germline, CDR1 is LGHDT, CDR2 YNNKEL (reference sequence). The CDR3 DNA sequence: TGTGCCAGCGAGGCGGCTGGGGGCAATCAGCCCCAGCATTTT. Protein: CASEAAGGNQPQHF.

The chain couples TRBV20-1 to TRBJ2-1, with 15 bases matching TRBD2. The CDR3 spans 18 residues. With 4 bases clipped from V and 4 bases from J, the junction kept 11 bases outside the gene matches. CDR1 DFQATT and CDR2 SNEGSKA come from the germline V gene (reference sequence). CDR3 sequence: CSATPGTSGGPIYNEQFF. In DNA form, the CDR3 reads TGCAGTGCTACTCCCGGGACTAGCGGGGGGCCCATATACAATGAGCAGTTCTTC.

The chain joins TRBV6-1 to TRBJ1-2; D might be TRBD1 (6 bases). The V gene lost 6 bases and the J gene lost 6 bases, with 17 bases spanning the gap. The CDR3 has 14 residues. Germline loops: CDR1 MNHNS, CDR2 SASEGT. CDR3 DNA: TGTGCCAGCAGCTTTGGGGGGCGTTACAATGGCTACACCTTC. Its translation is CASSFGGRYNGYTF.

The chain recombines TRBV20-1 with TRBJ2-5, with TRBD2 as a possible D gene (6 bases). Germline V gene sequence: CDR1 DFQATT, CDR2 SNEGSKA (reference sequence). There are 13 residues in the CDR3. Trimming cost V 6 bases and J 2 bases, with 13 bases left between them. This CDR3 reads CSAVSGNQETQYF. The CDR3 DNA sequence: TGCAGTGCGGTTAGCGGAAATCAAGAGACCCAGTACTTC.

This clonotype has a handful of counts. The V gene is TRBV7-2, the J gene TRBJ2-7; the match to TRBD2 covers 9 bases. The trim removed 2 bases at V and 3 bases at J, leaving 5 bases unmatched. This CDR3 contains 15 residues. CDR1 and CDR2 (germline): SGHTA, FQGNSA. The chain's CDR3 is CASSLQSGRFYEQYF. The CDR3 DNA sequence: TGTGCCAGCAGCTTACAAAGCGGGAGGTTCTACGAGCAGTACTTC.

In its sample, this clonotype was seen a few times. The chain recombines TRBV20-1 with TRBJ2-3; maybe TRBD1 (5 bases). V gave up 3 bases and J gave up 4 bases, with 8 bases separating them. The CDR3 consists of 12 residues. Germline CDR1 DFQATT, CDR2 SNEGSKA (reference sequence). In DNA form, the CDR3 reads TGCAGTGCTAGGTTCAGGGCAGATACGCAGTATTTT. It codes for CSARFRADTQYF.

V and J are TRBV5-4 and TRBJ1-1; tentative D call: TRBD1 (6 bases). V lost 4 bases to trimming and J lost 6 bases, with 16 bases between them. Looked up from germline, CDR1 is SGHNT and CDR2 is YYREEE (reference sequence). The CDR3 runs to 14 residues. CDR3 amino acids: CASSLLSEGAEAFF. CDR3 DNA: TGTGCCAGCAGCCTCCTAAGCGAGGGGGCTGAAGCTTTCTTT.

This clonotype was picked up a small number of times. The J gene is TRBJ2-2, the V gene TRBV27, with 7 bases matching TRBD1. Germline V CDR1 and CDR2: MNHEY, SMNVEV (reference sequence). This CDR3 region has 14 residues. The trim removed 6 bases at V and 6 bases at J, leaving 7 bases unmatched. The CDR3 DNA is TGTGCCAGCAGCATGACAGGGTGGCCCGGGGAGCTGTTTTTT. Translated: CASSMTGWPGELFF.